The text below deals with one TCR beta chain. Under the authors' procedure: Estimation of nucleated cell counts was performed using reference gene primer amplification. The data were produced by immunoSEQ multiplex PCR, yet TCRdb's version contains in-frame clones alone and is incomplete. Clonal size and the V and J genes are those of that table, whereas D and trimming came from the DNA. The data show under 200,000 clones, with roughly four fifths seen just once and 10% to 15% held by the top ten. The record originates from a study of blood T cell repertoires in COVID-19. For the study at large: The samples span acute and convalescent COVID-19 from the United States, Italy and Spain. Sources were T cells, B-cell-depleted T cells, or PBMCs; the material itself was cDNA or gDNA.

The CDR3 length is 14 residues. V lost 0 bases to trimming and J lost 2 bases, with 8 bases between them. CDR1 and CDR2 from the germline V gene are SGHKS and YYEKEE (reference sequence). This sequence was found in a man aged 70-80 years who had recovered from COVID-19. This chain links TRBV5-5 with TRBJ1-1; D might be TRBD1 (5 bases). The specimen was peripheral blood. The CDR3: CASSLVQGNTEAFF. In DNA form, the CDR3 reads TGTGCCAGCAGCTTGGTTCAGGGAAACACTGAAGCTTTCTTT.